This paragraph reports one T cell receptor (beta chain). Its antigen is not yet known. Base quality data are lacking; no much larger clone is found one base away. V sheds 4 bases and J sheds 1 base, leaving 10 bases between their ends. There are 14 amino acids in the CDR3, from cysteine to phenylalanine inclusive. CDR3 DNA only is kept here, 42 bases in frame from base 1. Reading the germline V gene (reference sequence) gives CDR1 LNHDA and CDR2 SQIVND. TCR beta CDR3 regions were amplified from RNA transcripts for repertoire sequencing. HTBI primers and the Qiagen OneStep RT-PCR kit were used in a first-round RT-PCR, which was followed by a second-round multiplex PCR, size selection and purification. The libraries underwent paired-end sequencing with 100 bp reads on an Illumina HiSeq2000. The study's own analysis went as follows. SOAPnuke was used to process the reads, throwing out any read that had adapters, had uncalled bases, had a mean Phred below 15, or lacked an exact constant-primer or identifier match. High-quality paired reads were merged with COPE v1.2.5. Clonotypes were defined as unique nucleotide sequences and were aligned to IMGT TRB V, D and J references using MiTCR v1.1. The analysis was limited to V-J combinations with a frequency above 0.0001, which together covered 99.2% of the repertoires. For each V-J combination, a TCR clonal expansion and chaos score was defined as F50 clonal expansion divided by the chaos observed in the TCRdist matrix. Welch's t-statistics and random forest were used to narrow the features down to about twelve V-J combinations, which were then fed into a naive Bayes classifier. The Morisita-Horn index was used to measure how similar the thyroid and blood repertoires were. TCRdb trimmed public reads at Q25 via fastp, called clones via MiXCR and kept in-frame beta chains. Here each entry gathers all rows of one CDR3 protein and keeps the most common genes and DNA. For this entry, the V and J calls and clone size follow TCRdb and not the study's own pipeline. The sample table holds hundreds of thousands of distinct CDR3 sequences, of which about 24% were seen once. The ten top clones hold more than 5.5% of the sample.

These data come from a study of Graves' ophthalmopathy and Graves' hyperthyroidism (dated by TCRdb to between 2017 and 2018). Context from the whole study: Peripheral blood samples were taken at the time of initial diagnosis, before any treatment was given. The study used TCR beta repertoire signatures to distinguish Graves' ophthalmopathy from Graves' hyperthyroidism and to predict progression to ophthalmopathy. In total, approximately 140 blood samples were TCR-sequenced: some 43 ophthalmopathy, approximately 80 hyperthyroidism and some 17 hyperthyroidism-to-ophthalmopathy patients. A discovery set of 95 to 100 patients (43 ophthalmopathy, fewer than 60 stable hyperthyroidism) was enrolled to explore V-J signatures distinguishing ophthalmopathy from hyperthyroidism. An independent validation cohort was composed of approximately 19 hyperthyroidism patients and over 15 patients who later progressed from hyperthyroidism to ophthalmopathy. In a handful of hyperthyroidism patients, the T-cell repertoire of thyroid tissue was compared with the T-cell repertoire of blood. After sampling, hyperthyroidism patients received methimazole starting at 30 mg daily, and ophthalmopathy patients received high-dose intravenous methylprednisolone. The roughly 100 discovery patients were divided at random into training and test sets in a 7:3 ratio.

Hyperthyroidism was considered stable if no progression to ophthalmopathy occurred within 18 months of follow-up. Patients with hyperthyroidism were aged 18 to 65 years, had been newly diagnosed, and had a disease duration of less than 2 months. Patients with other autoimmune diseases, uncontrolled infections, pregnancy or lactation were excluded from the study. Diagnosis was based on clinical symptoms, serum thyroxine, TRAb, thyroid ultrasound and orbital computed tomography. Using Ficoll-Paque density gradient centrifugation, PBMCs were isolated from 8.5 to 10 ml of fresh peripheral blood. Total RNA was extracted using Trizol reagent, and RNA quality was checked on an Agilent 2100 Bioanalyzer. Broad study findings and their caveats: Most of the expanded thyroid clonotypes with a frequency above 0.001 were also detected in blood, and it was suggested that the thyroid immune response may be reflected by blood repertoires. In cross-validation, the 13-signature model distinguished ophthalmopathy from stable hyperthyroidism with 85% to 90% sensitivity and approximately 81% specificity, and in the test set the corresponding values were roughly 80% and 76%. In validation, the model predicted ophthalmopathy progression with over 60% sensitivity and roughly 72% specificity; 12 predicted patients were CT-confirmed with GO in a median of roughly 6.8 months. No statistical method was used to predetermine the sample size, and group allocation was not hidden from the investigators.

The receptor comes from a woman aged 18-30 years with stable Graves' hyperthyroidism. Some clones in this sample may be carry-over from other donors' samples. Donor details come from another sample of the same person, matched by shared clones. Sequenced sample: peripheral blood. The chain links TRBV19 with TRBJ2-5; no D segment can be confidently identified. Here is the DNA: TGTGCCAGTAGTAACCGACACAGCCAAGAGACCCAGTACTTC. It codes for CASSNRHSQETQYF.